The 32 T cell receptor beta chains given below trace back to one sample, sequenced in a study of blood T cell repertoires in COVID-19. Profiled with immunoSEQ multiplex PCR; TCRdb holds only in-frame clones, not every one. The data contain about 130,000 clones, 75% to 85% of them seen just once; the ten biggest clones take up about 4%. Sequencing was performed on peripheral blood. Every receptor here comes from a woman in her forties or fifties with acute or convalescent COVID-19.

A note on this clone: At one end, the junction sequence differs from germline, possibly due to a read error. The chain uses TRBV7-7 and TRBJ2-5; tentative D call: TRBD2 (7 bases). The CDR3 spans 16 residues. Germline CDR1 and CDR2: SSHAT and FNYEAQ (reference sequence). The CDR3 region has the DNA TGTGCTAGCAGCTTAGCCGGGGGAGGGGGTCAAGAGACCCAGTACTTC. Encoded protein: CASSLAGGGGQETQYF.

This chain connects TRBV5-1 to TRBJ2-7, with a tentative D call TRBD1 (6 bases). CDR3 length equals 13 residues. With 1 base removed from V and 2 bases from J, the gap between germline ends came to 7 bases. The germline V gene has CDR1 SGHRS and CDR2 YFSETQ. CDR3 sequence: CASSLTGPYEQYF. CDR3 sequence (DNA): TGCGCCAGCAGCTTGACAGGGCCCTACGAGCAGTACTTC.

In its sample, this clone was seen a few times. The chain recombines TRBV10-3 with TRBJ1-2, with a weak D call TRBD1 (5 bases). The CDR3 runs 14 residues. CDR1 and CDR2 from the germline V gene are ENHRY and SYGVKD. Trimming removed 4 bases at V and 0 bases at J, with 9 bases between. CDR3 residues: CAISVRDSNYGYTF. In nucleotides, the CDR3 is TGTGCCATCAGTGTACGGGACTCTAACTATGGCTACACCTTC.

The rearrangement uses TRBV7-2 and TRBJ2-6, with 8 nucleotides matching TRBD2. CDR1 SGHTA and CDR2 FQGNSA come from the germline V gene. The CDR3 covers 16 residues. With V trimmed by 2 bases and J by 2 bases, 2 bases remained unmatched. The CDR3 bases are TGTGCCAGCAGCTTATCAGCGGGGGCTGGGGCCAACGTCCTGACTTTC. This codes for CASSLSAGAGANVLTF. Looking up the rest from reference TRBV7-2 and TRBJ2-6 gives the full variable domain: GAGVSQSPSNKVTEKGKDVELRCDPISGHTALYWYRQSLGQGLEFLIYFQGNSAPDKSGLPSDRFSAERTGGSVSTLTIQRTQQEDSAVYLCASSLSAGAGANVLTFGAGSRLTVL.

The genes are TRBV14 and TRBJ1-1; D is uncertain. Per germline, CDR1 SGHDN and CDR2 FVKESK. There are 12 residues in the CDR3. V was cut by 1 base and J by 11 bases, with 11 bases left in between. CDR3 sequence (DNA): TGTGCCAGCAGCCAAGTGGGCCGAGGGGCTTTCTTT. Protein sequence: CASSQVGRGAFF.

The rearrangement links TRBV7-9 to TRBJ2-1; TRBD2 aligns across 11 bases. The germline V gene encodes CDR1 SEHNR and CDR2 FQNEAQ (reference sequence). The CDR3 has 17 amino acids. J was trimmed by 4 bases and V by 5 bases; bases with no gene match: 10. The CDR3 region is CASSQLAGEGVYNEQFF. The CDR3 nucleotides read TGTGCCAGCAGCCAACTAGCGGGAGAGGGGGTATACAATGAGCAGTTCTTC.

This clone appeared a single time. This chain uses TRBV19 with TRBJ2-6; 9 bases are shared with TRBD1. CDR3 length: 17 amino acids. Per the germline V gene, CDR1 is LNHDA and CDR2 is SQIVND (reference sequence). V lost 3 bases and J lost 4; bases outside the gene matches: 7. CDR3 DNA sequence: TGTGCCAGTAGTATGGGGACAGGGAATCCCGGGGCCAACGTCCTGACTTTC. It encodes CASSMGTGNPGANVLTF.

This rearrangement joins TRBV19 to TRBJ2-2; D is uncertain. In germline, CDR1 is LNHDA, CDR2 SQIVND (reference sequence). V was pared by 6 bases and J by 3 bases, with 20 bases between. The CDR3 runs to 17 residues. CDR3 protein: CASSLPRRGEYTGELFF. DNA for the CDR3: TGTGCCAGTAGCCTACCACGACGAGGAGAGTACACCGGGGAGCTGTTTTTT.

The table lists this clone with a few counts. V gene TRBV23-1 combines with J gene TRBJ2-1; D might be TRBD2 (5 bases). TRBV23-1 is an ORF, with its function uncertain. The CDR3 extends over 15 amino acids. V lost 4 bases and J 8 bases, leaving 18 bases between the germline ends. CDR3 bases: TGCGCCAGCAGTCTGCTTGGTAGGGAGAACTATGAGCAGTTCTTC. Protein sequence: CASSLLGRENYEQFF.

For the CDR3, the DNA is TGCGCCAGCAGCTTGGATCGGGGAAAGGAGTACTTC. This sequence encodes CASSLDRGKEYF. This chain connects TRBV5-1 to TRBJ2-7, with D possibly TRBD2 on 5 matching bases. V lost 0 bases and J 11 bases, leaving 12 bases between the germline ends. The length of the CDR3 is 12 residues. Germline assignment: CDR1 SGHRS and CDR2 YFSETQ.

The chain is built from TRBV24-1 and TRBJ2-1, with 10 bases matching TRBD2. The CDR3 sequence is 16 residues long. Germline V CDR1 and CDR2: KGHDR, SFDVKD. Trimming cost V 0 bases and J 9 bases; bases outside gene matches: 7. The CDR3 loop reads CATSDLRLAGDLEQFF. CDR3 DNA: TGTGCCACCAGTGATTTGAGGCTAGCGGGAGATCTTGAGCAGTTCTTC.

CDR3 sequence reads: CATSRGLADEQYF. CDR3 coding DNA: TGTGCCACCAGCAGAGGCCTAGCGGACGAGCAGTACTTC. This chain connects TRBV15 to TRBJ2-7; 7 bases are a match to TRBD2. V dropped 1 base and J dropped 5; count of bases not matched to a gene: 2. CDR3 size: 13 residues. CDR1 and CDR2 (germline): LNHNV, YYDKDF (reference sequence).

In nucleotides, the CDR3 is TGTGCCATCGGGGGGACGGCTCCGAACACCGGGGAGCTGTTTTTT. It encodes CAIGGTAPNTGELFF. The chain has TRBV10-3 and TRBJ2-2, with a possible D match to TRBD2 (6 bases). Per the germline V gene, CDR1 is ENHRY and CDR2 is SYGVKD. The CDR3 runs 15 residues. V lost 8 bases and J lost 0, with 13 bases in between.

With regard to this clone: This same CDR3 is encoded by further DNA sequences in the sample. V is TRBV3-1 (or the pseudogene TRBV3-2) and J is TRBJ1-2; D remains unclear. CDR3 length equals 14 residues. Germline V gives CDR1 LGHDT, CDR2 YNNKEL (reference sequence). Trimming shortened V by 1 base and J by 1 base, and 7 bases separated the two germline ends. The CDR3 protein is CASSQATVNYGYTF. The CDR3 bases are TGTGCCAGCAGCCAAGCTACGGTTAACTATGGCTACACCTTC.

The chain has TRBV11-2 and TRBJ2-7; D is undetermined. The length of the CDR3 is 15 residues. Between the trimmed V and J ends, which lost 3 bases and 2 bases, there was a span of 14 bases. Germline values: CDR1 SGHAT, CDR2 FQNNGV. CDR3 sequence: CASSLSPAATYEQYF. CDR3 nucleotide sequence: TGTGCCAGCAGCTTGTCCCCGGCGGCAACCTACGAGCAGTACTTC.

V gene TRBV7-8 combines with J gene TRBJ2-1, with 7 bases aligning to TRBD2. The germline gives CDR1 SGHVS, CDR2 FQNEAQ. The CDR3 consists of 14 residues. Trimming removed 5 bases from V and 8 bases from J; junction bases left unmatched: 9. CDR3 residues: CASSPRDSGHEQFF. CDR3 in DNA: TGTGCCAGCAGCCCGAGGGATAGCGGGCATGAGCAGTTCTTC.

The V and J genes are TRBV5-8 and TRBJ1-5, with no clear D. There are 13 residues in the CDR3. Deletions cut 7 bases from V and 2 bases from J, with 10 bases between. The germline CDR1 and CDR2 sequences are SGHTS and YDEGEE. The CDR3 reads CASRGRGNQPQHF. CDR3 in DNA: TGTGCCAGCCGAGGGAGGGGCAATCAGCCCCAGCATTTT.

The chain employs TRBV11-2 and TRBJ1-6; 8 nucleotides line up with TRBD1. The germline V gene has CDR1 SGHAT and CDR2 FQNNGV. Trimming at V came to 1 base and at J to 8 bases, leaving 4 bases not matched to a gene. The CDR3 covers 15 residues. The CDR3 loop reads CASSLGRQGHSPLHF. CDR3 sequence (DNA): TGTGCCAGCAGCTTAGGTCGACAGGGGCATTCACCCCTCCACTTT.

The J gene is TRBJ1-1, the V gene TRBV29-1, with 9 bases lining up with TRBD1. Germline V gene data show CDR1 as SQVTM and CDR2 as ANQGSEA. This CDR3 spans 13 amino acids. The ends lost 7 bases at V and 3 bases at J; junction bases unmatched: 6. The CDR3 region is CSAADRGYTEAFF. CDR3 coding DNA: TGCAGCGCGGCGGACAGGGGTTACACTGAAGCTTTCTTT. Full variable domain (remainder filled in from reference TRBV29-1 and TRBJ1-1): SAVISQKPSRDICQRGTSLTIQCQVDSQVTMMFWYRQQPGQSLTLIATANQGSEATYESGFVIDKFPISRPNLTFSTLTVSNMSPEDSSIYLCSAADRGYTEAFFGQGTRLTVV.

This clone was seen just once. The chain links TRBV2 to TRBJ2-3; 11 positions match TRBD2. The CDR3 loop spans 17 amino acids. The V and J ends lost 3 bases and 5 bases, in that order; junction bases with no gene match: 10. Per the germline V gene, CDR1 is SNHLY and CDR2 is FYNNEI. CDR3 nucleotide sequence: TGTGCCAGCAGTGAGGAGGCTAGCGGGGGGTACTTAGATACGCAGTATTTT. Its translation: CASSEEASGGYLDTQYF.

The chain joins TRBV6-6 to TRBJ2-5; 9 nucleotides agree with TRBD2. V lost 6 bases to trimming and J lost 4 bases; unmatched junction nucleotides: 0. Looked up from germline, CDR1 is MNHNY and CDR2 is SVGAGI (reference sequence). The CDR3 runs 12 residues. CDR3 sequence reads: CASRGLAETQYF. CDR3 DNA: TGTGCCAGCAGGGGACTAGCAGAGACCCAGTACTTC.

This clone was counted between two and nine times. The V gene is TRBV5-1, the J gene TRBJ1-6; D gene uncertain. The CDR3 runs 16 residues. The V end was cut by 6 bases, the J end by 0 bases, with 13 bases between. Germline-derived CDR1 and CDR2 are SGHRS and YFSETQ. The CDR3 nucleotides are TGCGCCAGCACGTCGGGAATCAGCTCCTATAATTCACCCCTCCACTTT. This codes for CASTSGISSYNSPLHF. The variable domain in full, with the rest retrieved from reference TRBV5-1 and TRBJ1-6, is KAGVTQTPRYLIKTRGQQVTLSCSPISGHRSVSWYQQTPGQGLQFLFEYFSETQRNKGNFPGRFSGRQFSNSRSEMNVSTLELGDSALYLCASTSGISSYNSPLHFGNGTRLTVT.

The chain carries TRBV27 and TRBJ2-6; maybe TRBD1 (6 bases). The CDR3 covers 15 residues. Germline V gene lookup returns CDR1 MNHEY and CDR2 SMNVEV (reference sequence). The ends were cut back, 6 bases at V and 0 bases at J, with 9 bases in the middle. CDR3 nucleotides: TGTGCCAGCAGCAGGACAGCCTCTGGGGCCAACGTCCTGACTTTC. Its protein is CASSRTASGANVLTF.

This chain uses TRBV19 with TRBJ2-1; 15 bases are a match to TRBD2. The CDR3 spans 15 residues. V lost 3 bases and J lost 7; bases outside the gene matches: 1. From germline, CDR1 is LNHDA and CDR2 SQIVND (reference sequence). CDR3 coding DNA: TGTGCCAGTAGTATTGGGACTAGCGGGAGGAATGAGCAGTTCTTC. Translated: CASSIGTSGRNEQFF.

The chain is built from TRBV5-5 and TRBJ2-3; no clear D. The germline V and J ends were trimmed by 5 bases and 4 bases, with 14 bases remaining between them. Germline loops: CDR1 SGHKS, CDR2 YYEKEE (reference sequence). The CDR3 sequence is 14 residues long. The CDR3 bases are TGTGCCAGCAGTGTTCTGGCCCTTGCAGATACGCAGTATTTT. Translation: CASSVLALADTQYF. The full variable domain, rest sourced from reference TRBV5-5 and TRBJ2-3, is DAGVTQSPTHLIKTRGQQVTLRCSPISGHKSVSWYQQVLGQGPQFIFQYYEKEERGRGNFPDRFSARQFPNYSSELNVNALLLGDSALYLCASSVLALADTQYFGPGTRLTVL.

The rearrangement uses TRBV7-8 and TRBJ1-6; D uncertain. V dropped 3 bases and J dropped 7 bases, with 10 bases sitting between them. Germline CDR1 reads SGHVS; CDR2 reads FQNEAQ. CDR3 size: 14 residues. The CDR3 sequence is CASSLSGTNSPLHF. The CDR3 DNA sequence: TGTGCCAGCAGCTTGTCAGGAACAAATTCACCCCTCCACTTT.

This clone was observed a handful of times. J is TRBJ2-1 and V is TRBV4-1, with 7 bases aligning to TRBD2. This CDR3 spans 19 amino acids. Germline V gene lookup returns CDR1 MGHRA and CDR2 YSYEKL. V was pared by 0 bases and J by 4 bases, with 15 bases of the junction left unmatched. For the CDR3, the DNA is TGCGCCAGCAGCCAAGATGCGGCCCACCCCAAGGGAGGGTACAATGAGCAGTTCTTC. Translated, it gives CASSQDAAHPKGGYNEQFF.

This clone was observed a few times. This chain links TRBV4-2 with TRBJ1-1; no definite D call. Germline lookup yields CDR1 LGHNA and CDR2 YNFKEQ. This CDR3 is 14 amino acids long. The V gene lost 4 bases and the J gene lost 1 base, with 10 bases spanning the gap. The CDR3 DNA reads as TGTGCCAGCAGCCCCTTCGACTCGAACACTGAAGCTTTCTTT. Amino acid sequence: CASSPFDSNTEAFF.

The chain links TRBV7-8 to TRBJ2-1, with 7 bases matching TRBD2. V shed 1 base and J 7 bases; nucleotides not matched to a gene: 7. Germline CDR1 is SGHVS and CDR2 is FQNEAQ. The CDR3 covers 15 residues. The CDR3 DNA reads as TGTGCCAGCAGCTTAGAAGGACTAGAGTTTAATGAGCAGTTCTTC. Amino acid sequence: CASSLEGLEFNEQFF.

V usage is TRBV18 and J usage is TRBJ2-3; TRBD2 matches 12 bases. CDR1 and CDR2 from the germline V gene are KGHSH and LQKENI. Losses at the gene ends were 4 bases for V and 2 bases for J; bases not matched to a gene: 7. This CDR3 contains 17 residues. The CDR3 DNA follows: TGTGCCAGCTCACGACTACTAGCGGGGGGACCCACAGATACGCAGTATTTT. This gives the protein CASSRLLAGGPTDTQYF.

The rearrangement links TRBV28 to TRBJ1-2, with 7 bases identical to TRBD1. V lost 6 bases and J lost 4; bases outside the gene matches: 5. The germline V gene encodes CDR1 MDHEN and CDR2 SYDVKM. The CDR3 extends over 13 amino acids. As DNA, the CDR3 is TGTGCCAGCAGGACAGGGTTGGGCTATGGCTACACCTTC. Its translation is CASRTGLGYGYTF.

CDR3 sequence: CASSILLTGSLNYGYTF. DNA for the CDR3: TGTGCCAGTAGTATTCTCCTTACAGGGTCTCTCAACTATGGCTACACCTTC. This chain links TRBV19 with TRBJ1-2; D might be TRBD1 (6 bases). The CDR3 spans 17 residues. Per the germline V gene, CDR1 is LNHDA and CDR2 is SQIVND (reference sequence). V was pared by 3 bases and J by 2 bases, with 19 bases between.